What follows is one TCR beta chain and its context. Looked up from germline, CDR1 is MNHNS and CDR2 is SASEGT. The CDR3 is 15 residues long. The V end lost 3 bases, the J end lost 1 base, and 12 bases lay between the germline ends. The sample comes from a study of control samples from healthy donors and cancer patients. The repertoire was sequenced with immunoSEQ multiplex PCR; TCRdb's copy has only in-frame clones and lacks some. The sample carries 130,000 or so clones, about nine tenths recorded once. The sequence was obtained from a man between 40 and 49 years old in good health. The V and J genes are TRBV6-1 and TRBJ1-1; a weak D match, TRBD1 (6 bases). The specimen sequenced was blood. CDR3 sequence reads: CASSDFGTSNTEAFF. The CDR3 DNA reads TGTGCCAGCAGTGATTTCGGGACATCGAACACTGAAGCTTTCTTT.